The present TCR beta chain was sequenced within a study of cytomegalovirus exposure and HLA in healthy donors. Across the whole study: The Caucasian-associated ancestry cluster contained about four fifths of the 300 to 400 genotyped donors. Findings and caveats of the study: A later analysis showed HLA-associated TCR beta chains outstripping equally common others in clonal expansion. Despite most TCR sequences being rare, some public TCRs occurred in many donors.

PCR employed 60 Vbeta and 13 Jbeta primers. Sequenced by immunoSEQ multiplex PCR; TCRdb stores in-frame clones only, minus some. The data contain roughly 230,000 clones, approximately 85% of them singletons. As to this clone: Antigen unknown.

The specimen sequenced was PBMCs. The TCR sequence derives from a girl aged 2-10 years in good health and CMV-seronegative.

The CDR3: CAISEYPVQADTQYF. The CDR3 region has the DNA TGTGCCATCAGTGAATATCCGGTTCAGGCAGATACGCAGTATTTT. The chain links TRBV10-3 to TRBJ2-3; no reliable D call. Germline-derived CDR1 and CDR2 are ENHRY and SYGVKD. Trimming cost V 3 bases and J 4 bases, with 14 bases left between them. This CDR3 is 15 amino acids long.